This entry features one T cell receptor beta chain sequence. Its specificity is unknown. RNA amounts of roughly 0.45 to 1 ug underwent reverse transcription with random hexamers. TCRdb independently ran MiXCR on the immunoSEQ multiplex PCR reads; one entry per CDR3 protein. The data hold 100,000 to 110,000 distinct CDR3 sequences, with around 96% observed a single time. The data were taken from a study of CD8 T cells in Susac syndrome. The length of the CDR3 is 18 residues. The J segment lost 1 base and the V segment lost 4 bases, leaving 13 bases of the junction unmatched. Germline-derived CDR1 and CDR2 are SQVTM and ANQGSEA. General study points: Susac CD8+ cells expanded clonally the most in TEMRA cells and in active patients.

This sequence joins TRBV29-1 and TRBJ2-6, with TRBD1 identical over 7 bases. The specimen sequenced was CD8+ T cells from PBMCs. The receptor's source is a human donor with Susac syndrome. The CDR3 spells CSVGDPGTVPSGANVLTF. The CDR3 bases are TGCAGCGTTGGGGACCCCGGGACAGTTCCTTCTGGGGCCAACGTCCTGACTTTC.